This T cell receptor (beta chain) was identified in a study of CD8 T cells in ankylosing spondylitis. MiXCR, applied by TCRdb to the 5' RACE reads, yields one record per CDR3 protein. In the table there are around 250,000 distinct CDR3 sequences, under 20% of which are singletons. The CDR3 extends over 13 amino acids. Germline CDR1 SGHKS, CDR2 YYEKEE (reference sequence). V was cut by 0 bases and J by 6 bases, with 10 bases left in between. Sequencing was carried out using blood, either unsorted or a sorted T cell fraction (not recorded which). The clonotype originates from a male donor with ankylosing spondylitis or in good health (not recorded which). This chain connects TRBV5-5 to TRBJ2-7; D is uncertain. The CDR3: CASSLVGGPEQYF. DNA of the CDR3: TGTGCCAGCAGCTTGGTGGGTGGACCCGAGCAGTACTTC.